This T cell receptor (beta chain) was retrieved from a study of T cells in localized non-small cell lung cancer. Notes on the study in general: Sequencing involved a lone tumor region, leaving heterogeneity possible.

This clone came up a few times. The target antigen is unknown. The CDR3 runs 12 residues. Germline V gene lookup returns CDR1 SGHAT and CDR2 FQDESV (reference sequence). Trimming pared 3 bases from V and 8 bases from J, leaving 10 bases between. TCRdb's copy holds only in-frame clones and misses some; the assay was immunoSEQ multiplex PCR. Of around 40,000 clones in the sample, 83% were seen once. This receptor was identified in a man aged 35-75 years with stage II lung adenocarcinoma. The material sequenced was PBMCs, taken before any cancer treatment. The chain is built from TRBV11-1 and TRBJ1-2; D gene uncertain. Here the CDR3 DNA reads TGTGCCAGCAGCTTGACGGGCGAGGGCTACACCTTC. Translation gives CASSLTGEGYTF.